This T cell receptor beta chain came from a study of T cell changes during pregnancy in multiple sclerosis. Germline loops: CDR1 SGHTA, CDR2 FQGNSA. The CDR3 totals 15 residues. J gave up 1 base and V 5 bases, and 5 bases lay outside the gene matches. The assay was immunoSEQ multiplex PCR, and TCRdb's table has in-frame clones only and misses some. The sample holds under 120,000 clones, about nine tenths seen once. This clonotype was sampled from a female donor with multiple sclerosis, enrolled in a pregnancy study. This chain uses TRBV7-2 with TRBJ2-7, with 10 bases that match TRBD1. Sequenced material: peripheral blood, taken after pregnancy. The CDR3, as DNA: TGTGCCAGCAGCATCCGGACAGGGGGGTCCTACGAGCAGTACTTC. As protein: CASSIRTGGSYEQYF. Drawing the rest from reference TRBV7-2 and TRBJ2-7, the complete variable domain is GAGVSQSPSNKVTEKGKDVELRCDPISGHTALYWYRQSLGQGLEFLIYFQGNSAPDKSGLPSDRFSAERTGGSVSTLTIQRTQQEDSAVYLCASSIRTGGSYEQYFGPGTRLTVT.